Detailed here is one TCR beta chain. The sample originates from a study of blood T cell repertoires in COVID-19. At the level of the study: Samples came from the United States, Italy and Spain, spanning acute and convalescent COVID-19. PBMCs, B-cell-depleted T cells, or T cells were the source of the cDNA or gDNA that made up the material.

J was trimmed by 0 bases and V by 9 bases; bases with no gene match: 12. The germline gives CDR1 LNHDA, CDR2 SQIVND (reference sequence). The CDR3 covers 17 residues. How the authors handled the data: Quantification of nucleated cells was approximated via reference gene primer amplification. Repertoires were generated with immunoSEQ multiplex PCR, while TCRdb's copy carries only in-frame clones and drops some. V, J and clone size are those of that table, while D and trimming were read from the DNA. The table lists about 110,000 clones, approximately 78% of them singletons, with approximately 7.9% in the top ten.

The V gene is TRBV19, the J gene TRBJ1-5; 9 nucleotides line up with TRBD1. The clonotype originates from a man in his 70s with acute or convalescent COVID-19. The sequenced sample consisted of peripheral blood. The CDR3, as DNA: TGTGCCAGCGGGTCCGGACAGGGGTCATATAGCAATCAGCCCCAGCATTTT. Its translation is CASGSGQGSYSNQPQHF.